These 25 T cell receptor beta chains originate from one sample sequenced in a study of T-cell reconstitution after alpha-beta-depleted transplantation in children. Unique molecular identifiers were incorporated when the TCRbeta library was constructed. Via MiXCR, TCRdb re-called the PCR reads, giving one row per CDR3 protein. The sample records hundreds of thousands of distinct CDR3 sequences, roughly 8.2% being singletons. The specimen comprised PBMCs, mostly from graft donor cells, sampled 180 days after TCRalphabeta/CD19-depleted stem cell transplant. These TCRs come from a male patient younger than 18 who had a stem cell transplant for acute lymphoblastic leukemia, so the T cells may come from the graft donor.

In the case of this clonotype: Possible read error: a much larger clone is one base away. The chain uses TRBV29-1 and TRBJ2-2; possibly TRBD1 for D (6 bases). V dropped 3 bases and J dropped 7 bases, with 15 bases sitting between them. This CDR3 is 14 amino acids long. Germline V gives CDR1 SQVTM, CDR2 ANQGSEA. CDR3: CSVEGRGNFGELFF. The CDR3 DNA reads TGCAGCGTTGAGGGCAGGGGTAATTTCGGGGAGCTGTTTTTT.

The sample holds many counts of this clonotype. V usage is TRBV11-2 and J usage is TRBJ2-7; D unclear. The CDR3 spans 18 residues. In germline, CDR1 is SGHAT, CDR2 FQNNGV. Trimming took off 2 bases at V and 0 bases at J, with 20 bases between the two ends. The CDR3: CASSLKYASDASSYEQYF. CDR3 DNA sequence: TGTGCCAGCAGCTTAAAGTATGCATCGGACGCTAGCTCCTACGAGCAGTACTTC.

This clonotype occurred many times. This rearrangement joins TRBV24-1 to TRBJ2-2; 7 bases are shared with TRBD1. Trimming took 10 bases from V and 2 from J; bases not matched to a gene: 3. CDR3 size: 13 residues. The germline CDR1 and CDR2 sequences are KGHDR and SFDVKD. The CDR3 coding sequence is TGTGCCACAGGGACAGCAAACACCGGGGAGCTGTTTTTT. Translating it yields CATGTANTGELFF.

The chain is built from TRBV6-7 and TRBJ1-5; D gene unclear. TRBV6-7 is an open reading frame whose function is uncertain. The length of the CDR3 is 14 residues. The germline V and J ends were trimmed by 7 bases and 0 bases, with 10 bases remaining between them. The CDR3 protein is CASNERHSNQPQHF. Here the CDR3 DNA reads TGTGCCAGCAACGAGAGACATAGCAATCAGCCCCAGCATTTT.

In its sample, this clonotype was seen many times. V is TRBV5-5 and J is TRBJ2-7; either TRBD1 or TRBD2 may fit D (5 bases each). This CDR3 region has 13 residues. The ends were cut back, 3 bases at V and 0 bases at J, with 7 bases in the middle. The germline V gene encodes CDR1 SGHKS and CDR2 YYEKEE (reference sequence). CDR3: CASSWDGSYEQYF. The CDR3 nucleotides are TGTGCCAGCAGCTGGGACGGCTCCTACGAGCAGTACTTC. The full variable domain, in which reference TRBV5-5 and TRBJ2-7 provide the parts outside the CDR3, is DAGVTQSPTHLIKTRGQQVTLRCSPISGHKSVSWYQQVLGQGPQFIFQYYEKEERGRGNFPDRFSARQFPNYSSELNVNALLLGDSALYLCASSWDGSYEQYFGPGTRLTVT.

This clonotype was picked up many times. The chain's CDR3 is CASSQELGGGLPLNEQFF. The CDR3 DNA is TGCGCCAGCAGCCAAGAGCTAGGGGGCGGACTCCCTCTCAATGAGCAGTTCTTC. The genes are TRBV4-1 and TRBJ2-1, with 7 bases that match TRBD1. With 0 bases clipped from V and 6 bases from J, the junction kept 14 bases outside the gene matches. Germline V gene lookup returns CDR1 MGHRA and CDR2 YSYEKL. CDR3 length equals 18 residues.

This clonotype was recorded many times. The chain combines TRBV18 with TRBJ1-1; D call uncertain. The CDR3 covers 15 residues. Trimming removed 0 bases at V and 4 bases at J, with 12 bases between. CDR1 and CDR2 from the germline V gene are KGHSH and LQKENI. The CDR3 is CASSPPKAKGTEAFF. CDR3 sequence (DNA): TGTGCCAGCTCACCACCGAAGGCTAAGGGCACTGAAGCTTTCTTT.

The DNA for the CDR3 is TGTGCCAGCAGCGGACCAGGGGGTTACTACAATGAGCAGTTCTTC. Protein: CASSGPGGYYNEQFF. The J gene is TRBJ2-1, the V gene TRBV13, with TRBD1 identical over 7 bases. Trimming at V came to 5 bases and at J to 3 bases, leaving 7 bases not matched to a gene. Per the germline V gene, CDR1 is PRHDT and CDR2 is FYEKMQ (reference sequence). The CDR3 loop spans 15 amino acids.

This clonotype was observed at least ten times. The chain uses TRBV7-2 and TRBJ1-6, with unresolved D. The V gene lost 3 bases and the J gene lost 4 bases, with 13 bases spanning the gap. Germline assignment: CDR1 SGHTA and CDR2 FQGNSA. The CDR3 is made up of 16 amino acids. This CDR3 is CASSFRTDPYNSPLHF. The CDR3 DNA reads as TGTGCCAGCAGCTTCCGGACTGATCCTTATAATTCACCCCTCCACTTT.

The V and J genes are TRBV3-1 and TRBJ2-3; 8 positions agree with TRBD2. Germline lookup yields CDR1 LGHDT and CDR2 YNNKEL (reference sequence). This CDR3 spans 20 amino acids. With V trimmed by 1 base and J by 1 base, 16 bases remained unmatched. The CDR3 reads CASSQGAGRGGRWGTDTQYF. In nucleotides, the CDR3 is TGTGCCAGCAGCCAAGGGGCGGGACGGGGGGGCCGGTGGGGCACAGATACGCAGTATTTT.

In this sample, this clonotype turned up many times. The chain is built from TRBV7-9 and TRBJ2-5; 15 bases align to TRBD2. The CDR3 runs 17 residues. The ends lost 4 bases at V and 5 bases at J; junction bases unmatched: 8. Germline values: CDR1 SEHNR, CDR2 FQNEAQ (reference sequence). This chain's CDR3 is CASSSGLAGGPIETQYF. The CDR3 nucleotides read TGTGCCAGCAGCTCCGGACTAGCGGGAGGGCCGATTGAGACCCAGTACTTC.

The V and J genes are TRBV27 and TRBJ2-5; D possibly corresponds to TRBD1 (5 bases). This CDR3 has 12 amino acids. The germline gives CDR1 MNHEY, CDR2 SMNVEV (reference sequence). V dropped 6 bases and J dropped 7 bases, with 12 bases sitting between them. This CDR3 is CASSIRGGTQYF. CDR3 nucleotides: TGTGCCAGCAGCATTAGGGGTGGGACCCAGTACTTC.

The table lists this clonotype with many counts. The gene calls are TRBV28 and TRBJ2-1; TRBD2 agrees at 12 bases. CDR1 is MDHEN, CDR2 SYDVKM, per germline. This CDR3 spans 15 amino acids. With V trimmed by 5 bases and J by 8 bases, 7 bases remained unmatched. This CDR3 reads CASSPPTSGSYEQFF. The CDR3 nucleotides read TGTGCCAGCAGTCCGCCGACTAGCGGGAGTTATGAGCAGTTCTTC.

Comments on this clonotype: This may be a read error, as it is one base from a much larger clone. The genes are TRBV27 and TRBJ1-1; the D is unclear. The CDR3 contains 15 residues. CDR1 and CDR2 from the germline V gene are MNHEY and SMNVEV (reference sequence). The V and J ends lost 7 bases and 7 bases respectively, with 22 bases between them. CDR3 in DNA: TGTGCCAGCAATTTTGTCTTCGGACGGCTCAATGAAGCTTTCTTT. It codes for CASNFVFGRLNEAFF.

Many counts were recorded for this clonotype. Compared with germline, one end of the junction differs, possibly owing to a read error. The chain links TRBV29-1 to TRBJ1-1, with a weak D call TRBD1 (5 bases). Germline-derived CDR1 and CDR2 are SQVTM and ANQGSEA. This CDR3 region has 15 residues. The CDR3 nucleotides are TGCAGCGTTGAATACCCCCTTAGCCCCCAAGGGGAAAGCAACTTT. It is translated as CSVEYPLSPQGESNF.

DNA of the CDR3: TGTGCCAGCAGCCAAGGGGACACAGTTTTAGCCAAAAACATTCAGTACTTC. This sequence encodes CASSQGDTVLAKNIQYF. The J gene is TRBJ2-4, the V gene TRBV3-1; the D gene is possibly TRBD1 (6 bases). This CDR3 is built from 17 residues. CDR1 LGHDT and CDR2 YNNKEL come from the germline V gene (reference sequence). V lost 1 base and J lost 0, with 13 bases in between.

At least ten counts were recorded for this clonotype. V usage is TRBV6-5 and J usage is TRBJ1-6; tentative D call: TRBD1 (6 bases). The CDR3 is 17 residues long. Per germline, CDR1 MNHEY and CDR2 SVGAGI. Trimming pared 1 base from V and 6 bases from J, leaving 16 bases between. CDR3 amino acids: CASSYFSRGRANSPLHF. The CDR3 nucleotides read TGTGCCAGCAGTTACTTCTCCAGGGGCCGTGCTAATTCACCCCTCCACTTT.

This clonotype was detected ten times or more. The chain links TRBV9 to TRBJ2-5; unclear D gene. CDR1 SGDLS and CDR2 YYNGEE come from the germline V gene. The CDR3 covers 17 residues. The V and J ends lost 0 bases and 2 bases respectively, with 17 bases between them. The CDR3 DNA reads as TGTGCCAGCAGCGTAGGAGGCGGTTGGCCGCCGCAAGAGACCCAGTACTTC. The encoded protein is CASSVGGGWPPQETQYF.

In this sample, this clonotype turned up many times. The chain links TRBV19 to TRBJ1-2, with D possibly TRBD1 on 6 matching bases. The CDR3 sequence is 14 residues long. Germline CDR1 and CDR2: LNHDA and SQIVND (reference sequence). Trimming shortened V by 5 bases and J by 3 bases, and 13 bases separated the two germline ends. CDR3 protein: CASSPATGHYGYTF. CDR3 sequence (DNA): TGTGCCAGTAGTCCTGCGACAGGACACTATGGCTACACCTTC.

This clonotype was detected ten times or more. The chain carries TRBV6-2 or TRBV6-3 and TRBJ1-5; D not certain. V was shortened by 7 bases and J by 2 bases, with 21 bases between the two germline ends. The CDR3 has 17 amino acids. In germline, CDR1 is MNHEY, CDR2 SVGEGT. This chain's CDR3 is CASTHTLGGLGNQPQHF. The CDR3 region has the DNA TGTGCCAGCACCCATACCCTCGGAGGCCTGGGCAATCAGCCCCAGCATTTT.

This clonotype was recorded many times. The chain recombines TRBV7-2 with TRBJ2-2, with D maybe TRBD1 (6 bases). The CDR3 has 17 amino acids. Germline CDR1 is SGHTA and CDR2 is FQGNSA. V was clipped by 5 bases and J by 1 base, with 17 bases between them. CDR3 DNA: TGTGCCAGCAGCCAGGGGTACGGACAGAGGAACACCGGGGAGCTGTTTTTT. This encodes CASSQGYGQRNTGELFF.

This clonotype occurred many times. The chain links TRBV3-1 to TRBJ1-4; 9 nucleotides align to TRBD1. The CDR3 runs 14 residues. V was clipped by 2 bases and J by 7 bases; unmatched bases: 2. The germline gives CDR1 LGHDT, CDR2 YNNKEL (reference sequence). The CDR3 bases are TGTGCCAGCAGCCAACGGGACAGGGCTGAAAAACTGTTTTTT. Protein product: CASSQRDRAEKLFF.

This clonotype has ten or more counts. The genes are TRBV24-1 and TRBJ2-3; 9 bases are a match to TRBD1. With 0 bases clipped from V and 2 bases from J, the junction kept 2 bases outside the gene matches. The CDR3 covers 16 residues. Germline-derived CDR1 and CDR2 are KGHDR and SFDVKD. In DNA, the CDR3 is TGTGCCACCAGTGATTTGGGACAGGGGAACACAGATACGCAGTATTTT. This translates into CATSDLGQGNTDTQYF.

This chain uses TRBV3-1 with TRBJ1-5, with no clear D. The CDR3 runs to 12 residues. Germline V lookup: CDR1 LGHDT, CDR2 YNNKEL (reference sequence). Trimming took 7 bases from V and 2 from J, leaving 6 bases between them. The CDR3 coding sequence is TGTGCCAGCAACCAGGGCAATCAGCCCCAGCATTTT. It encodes CASNQGNQPQHF. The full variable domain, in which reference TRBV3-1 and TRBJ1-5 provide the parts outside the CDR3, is DTAVSQTPKYLVTQMGNDKSIKCEQNLGHDTMYWYKQDSKKFLKIMFSYNNKELIINETVPNRFSPKSPDKAHLNLHINSLELGDSAVYFCASNQGNQPQHFGDGTRLSIL.

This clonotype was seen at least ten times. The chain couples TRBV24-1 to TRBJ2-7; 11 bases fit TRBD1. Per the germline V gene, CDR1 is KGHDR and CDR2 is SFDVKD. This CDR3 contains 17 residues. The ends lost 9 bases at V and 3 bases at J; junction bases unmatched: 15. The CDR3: CATAGTGGRWGIYEQYF. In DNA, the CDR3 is TGTGCCACCGCCGGGACAGGGGGGCGCTGGGGAATCTACGAGCAGTACTTC.